The T cell receptor beta chain under discussion was sequenced for a study of blood T cell repertoires in COVID-19. The count of this clone is one. Sequenced by immunoSEQ multiplex PCR; TCRdb stores in-frame clones only, minus some. Of about 270,000 clones in the sample, about nine tenths were seen once. V dropped 2 bases and J dropped 10 bases, with 17 bases sitting between them. Per the germline V gene, CDR1 is MNHEY and CDR2 is SVGAGI. The CDR3 has 14 residues. The source material was PBMCs or T cells enriched from blood (not recorded which). This receptor was obtained from a man aged 18 to 30 who had recovered from COVID-19. The J gene is TRBJ1-1, the V gene TRBV6-5; no firm D call. CDR3 sequence reads: CASSYGRGSGSAFF. Here the CDR3 DNA reads TGTGCCAGCAGTTACGGCCGGGGAAGCGGTTCAGCTTTCTTT.